This T cell receptor (beta chain) was documented in a study of OX40 agonist ivuxolimab in advanced cancers. Only in-frame clones appear in the TCRdb table, and some are missing; sequencing was by immunoSEQ multiplex PCR. The sample consists of tens of thousands of clones, about 88% of them appearing once. Germline CDR1 MNHEY, CDR2 SVGAGI. The ends were cut back, 5 bases at V and 3 bases at J, with 16 bases in the middle. The CDR3 totals 15 residues. V and J are TRBV6-5 and TRBJ1-1; D not certain. The specimen comprised CD4+ or CD8+ T cells sorted from blood, sampled in a trial of the OX40 agonist ivuxolimab. The source of this sequence is an adult with an advanced solid tumor such as melanoma, head and neck, liver or kidney cancer. The CDR3 loop reads CASSPSGGSDTEAFF. The CDR3 DNA reads as TGTGCCAGCAGTCCCTCGGGAGGATCGGACACTGAAGCTTTCTTT.